The clone carrying this T cell receptor beta chain was seen a few times. The entry originates in a study of response to subunit inactivated influenza vaccine. Looked up from germline, CDR1 is LNHNV and CDR2 is YYDKDF (reference sequence). The CDR3 is 16 residues long. V was pared by 0 bases and J by 0 bases, with 12 bases between. TCRdb reprocessed the RT-PCR reads via MiXCR and lists one record per CDR3 protein. The sample includes about 620,000 distinct CDR3 sequences, approximately 12% seen only once; the top ten take roughly 10%. This receptor was taken from a man in his forties or fifties who received an inactivated influenza vaccine. V is TRBV15 and J is TRBJ2-7; the D gene is possibly TRBD1 (5 bases). The sample consisted of PBMCs from blood, taken on the day of vaccination. The CDR3 coding sequence is TGTGCCACCAGCAGAGATCGGACACCTAGCTCCTACGAGCAGTACTTC. Amino acid sequence: CATSRDRTPSSYEQYF.